These T cell receptor beta chains were read from a single sample in a study of patients and donors after allogeneic stem cell transplantation. TCRdb ran MiXCR on the RT-PCR reads and lists one entry per CDR3 protein. The sample includes roughly 9,900 distinct CDR3 sequences, about 6% of them seen just once. The sequenced sample was blood, either unsorted or a sorted T cell fraction (not recorded which). All receptors derive from a human donor who was either an allogeneic HSCT recipient or a stem cell or donor lymphocyte infusion donor (not recorded which). It is not recorded whose cells these are; they may come from a transplant donor. Both conserved end residues are part of each CDR3. D genes are given only for firm matches. Size is stated for part of the rows, as once, few or many counts, or as a class when the clone is expanded.

J: TRBJ2-1; V: TRBV5-6; size: many; D: TRBD2; CDR3: CASSSRTSGSYNEQFF; DNA: TGTGCCAGCAGCTCGAGGACTAGCGGATCCTACAATGAGCAGTTCTTC
J: TRBJ2-5; V: TRBV7-8; size: many; D: NA; CDR3: CASSLRGAPVMAQYF; DNA: TGTGCCAGCAGCTTAAGGGGGGCTCCCGTGATGGCCCAGTACTTC
J: TRBJ1-5; V: TRBV5-1; size: many; D: NA; CDR3: CASSLDGQPQHF; DNA: TGCGCCAGCAGCTTGGACGGACAGCCCCAGCATTTT
J: TRBJ2-1; V: TRBV20-1; size: many; D: TRBD1; CDR3: CSANSPTGVYNEQFF; DNA: TGCAGTGCTAATTCTCCGACAGGGGTTTACAATGAGCAGTTCTTC
J: TRBJ2-6; V: TRBV7-9; size: many; D: NA; CDR3: CASSLMVASYSGANVLTF; DNA: TGTGCCAGCAGCTTAATGGTCGCTTCCTACTCTGGGGCCAACGTCCTGACTTTC
J: TRBJ1-6; V: TRBV18; size: many; D: NA; CDR3: CASSSRPGGSYNSPLHF; DNA: TGTGCCAGCTCATCACGCCCTGGGGGTTCCTATAATTCACCCCTCCACTTT
J: TRBJ1-2; V: TRBV30; size: NA; D: TRBD1; CDR3: CAWSRDRGNGYTF; DNA: TGTGCCTGGAGTAGGGACAGGGGGAATGGCTACACCTTC
J: TRBJ2-7; V: TRBV7-6; size: NA; D: NA; CDR3: CASSHVAADYEQYF; DNA: TGTGCCAGCAGCCATGTGGCAGCGGACTACGAGCAGTACTTC
J: TRBJ1-1; V: TRBV5-1; size: medium-sized; D: TRBD1; CDR3: CASSLARQGKNTEAFF; DNA: TGCGCCAGCAGCCTGGCCCGACAGGGTAAGAACACTGAAGCTTTCTTT
J: TRBJ2-2; V: TRBV10-1; size: many; D: NA; CDR3: CASSQYRESGELFF; DNA: TGCGCCAGCAGCCAATACAGGGAGAGCGGGGAGCTGTTTTTT
J: TRBJ1-5; V: TRBV2; size: many; D: NA; CDR3: CASSEGRGHYSNQPQHF; DNA: TGTGCCAGCAGTGAGGGCAGGGGCCATTATAGCAATCAGCCCCAGCATTTT
J: TRBJ1-1; V: TRBV20-1; size: many; D: NA; CDR3: CSARAGKKNTEAFF; DNA: TGCAGTGCTAGGGCCGGGAAAAAGAACACTGAAGCTTTCTTT
J: TRBJ2-7; V: TRBV12-3/TRBV12-4; size: NA; D: TRBD1; CDR3: CASSFLGTGRDEQYF; DNA: TGTGCCAGCAGTTTTCTCGGGACAGGGAGGGACGAGCAGTACTTC
J: TRBJ2-3; V: TRBV9; size: NA; D: TRBD2; CDR3: CASREGPGLAGTDTQYF; DNA: TGTGCCAGCAGGGAAGGTCCGGGACTAGCGGGCACAGATACGCAGTATTTT
J: TRBJ2-6; V: TRBV12-3/TRBV12-4; size: many; D: NA; CDR3: CASTFRAGANVLTF; DNA: TGTGCCAGCACCTTTCGAGCGGGGGCCAACGTCCTGACTTTC
J: TRBJ2-5; V: TRBV19; size: NA; D: TRBD2; CDR3: CATKGVIAGEETQYF; DNA: TGTGCCACCAAAGGCGTGATAGCGGGAGAAGAGACCCAGTACTTC